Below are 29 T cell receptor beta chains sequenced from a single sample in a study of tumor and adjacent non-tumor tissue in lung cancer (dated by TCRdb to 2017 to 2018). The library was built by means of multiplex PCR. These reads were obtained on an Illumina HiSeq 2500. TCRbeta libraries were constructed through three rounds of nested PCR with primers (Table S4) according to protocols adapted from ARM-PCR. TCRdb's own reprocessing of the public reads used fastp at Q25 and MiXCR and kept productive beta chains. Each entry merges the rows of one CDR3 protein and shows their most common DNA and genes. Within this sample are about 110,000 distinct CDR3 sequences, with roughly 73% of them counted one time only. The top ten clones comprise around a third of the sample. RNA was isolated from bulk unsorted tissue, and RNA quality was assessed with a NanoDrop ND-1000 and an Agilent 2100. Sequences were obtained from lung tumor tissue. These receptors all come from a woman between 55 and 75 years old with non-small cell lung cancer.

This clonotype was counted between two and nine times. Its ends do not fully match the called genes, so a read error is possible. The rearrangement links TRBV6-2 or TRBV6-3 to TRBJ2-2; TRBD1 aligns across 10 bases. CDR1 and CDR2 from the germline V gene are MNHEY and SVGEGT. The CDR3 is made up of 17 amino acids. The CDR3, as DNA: TGTGCCAGAAGCGGAAACAAAGGACAGGGGGGCACCGAGGAGCTGTTTTTT. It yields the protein CARSGNKGQGGTEELFF.

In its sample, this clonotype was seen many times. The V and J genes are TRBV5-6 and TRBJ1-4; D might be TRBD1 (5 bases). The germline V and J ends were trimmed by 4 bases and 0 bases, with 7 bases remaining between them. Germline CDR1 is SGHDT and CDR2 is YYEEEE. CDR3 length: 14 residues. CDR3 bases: TGTGCCAGCAGCCTACAGGCAACTAATGAAAAACTGTTTTTT. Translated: CASSLQATNEKLFF.

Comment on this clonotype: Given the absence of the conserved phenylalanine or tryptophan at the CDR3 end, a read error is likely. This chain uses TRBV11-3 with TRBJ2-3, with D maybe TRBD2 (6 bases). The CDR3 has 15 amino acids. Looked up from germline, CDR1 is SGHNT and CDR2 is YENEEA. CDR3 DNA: TGTGCCAGCAGCCCCACCGGGCAGGGAGGTCATACACAGTATTTA. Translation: CASSPTGQGGHTQYL.

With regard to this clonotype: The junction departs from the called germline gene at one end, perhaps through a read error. The chain's CDR3 is CASSLVLVAHTGELSF. CDR3 in DNA: TGTGCCAGCAGCTTAGTATTGGTGGCGCACACCGGGGAGTTGTCTTTT. The chain couples TRBV11-2 to TRBJ2-2; D possibly corresponds to TRBD2 (5 bases). This CDR3 region has 16 residues. Germline-derived CDR1 and CDR2 are SGHAT and FQNNGV.

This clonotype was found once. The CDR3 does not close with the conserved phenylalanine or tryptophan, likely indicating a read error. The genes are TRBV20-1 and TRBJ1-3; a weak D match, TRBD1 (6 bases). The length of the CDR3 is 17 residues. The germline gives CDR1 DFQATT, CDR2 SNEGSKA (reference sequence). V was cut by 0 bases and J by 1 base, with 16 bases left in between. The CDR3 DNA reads TGCAGTGCTAGAGATAGTGGGAGCAGGGGATCTGGAAACACCATATATATC. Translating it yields CSARDSGSRGSGNTIYI.

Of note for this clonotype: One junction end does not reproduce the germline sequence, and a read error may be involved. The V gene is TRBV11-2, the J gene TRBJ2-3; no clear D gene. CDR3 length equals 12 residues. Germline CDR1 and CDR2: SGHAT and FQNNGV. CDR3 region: CASSLNADTRYF. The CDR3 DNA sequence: TGTGCCAGCAGCTTGAATGCAGATACGCGGTATTTT.

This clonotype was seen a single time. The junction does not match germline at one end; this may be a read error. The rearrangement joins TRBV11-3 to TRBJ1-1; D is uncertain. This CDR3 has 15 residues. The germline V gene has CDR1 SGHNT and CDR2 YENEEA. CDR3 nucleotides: TGTGCCATCAGCTTAGATTCGGGGAGGGACACTGAAGCTTTCTTT. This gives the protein CAISLDSGRDTEAFF. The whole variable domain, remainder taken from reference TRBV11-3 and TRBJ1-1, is EAGVVQSPRYKIIEKKQPVAFWCNPISGHNTLYWYLQNLGQGPELLIRYENEEAVDDSQLPKDRFSAERLKGVDSTLKIQPAELGDSAVYLCAISLDSGRDTEAFFGQGTRLTVV.

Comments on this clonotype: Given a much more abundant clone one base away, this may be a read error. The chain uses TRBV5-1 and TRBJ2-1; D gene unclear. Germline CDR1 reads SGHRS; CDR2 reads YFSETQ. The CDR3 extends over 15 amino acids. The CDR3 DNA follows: TGCGCCAGCAGCCCTGAAATCGGGTCCTACAATGAGCACTTCTTC. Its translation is CASSPEIGSYNEHFF.

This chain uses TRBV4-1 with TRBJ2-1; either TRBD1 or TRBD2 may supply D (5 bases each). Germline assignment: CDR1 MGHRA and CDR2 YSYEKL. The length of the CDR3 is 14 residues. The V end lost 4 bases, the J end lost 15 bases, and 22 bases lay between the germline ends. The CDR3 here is CASSPTGLPETRFF. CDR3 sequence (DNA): TGCGCCAGCAGCCCTACGGGGCTACCGGAGACCAGGTTCTTC.

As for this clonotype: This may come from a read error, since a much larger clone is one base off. The CDR3 loop reads CAWSGDWVGNNEQFF. In DNA, the CDR3 is TGTGCCTGGAGCGGAGACTGGGTCGGTAACAATGAGCAGTTCTTC. The chain has TRBV30 and TRBJ2-1; D uncertain. Trimming pared 3 bases from V and 5 bases from J, leaving 17 bases between. Germline V CDR1 and CDR2: GTSNPN, SVGIG (reference sequence). The CDR3 covers 15 residues.

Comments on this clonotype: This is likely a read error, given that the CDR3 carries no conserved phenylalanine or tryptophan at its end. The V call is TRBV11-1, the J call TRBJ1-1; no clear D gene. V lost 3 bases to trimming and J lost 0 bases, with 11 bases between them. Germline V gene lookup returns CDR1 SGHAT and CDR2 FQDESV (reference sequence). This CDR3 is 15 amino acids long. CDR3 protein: CASSLKRHLNTEAFL. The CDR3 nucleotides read TGTGCCAGCAGCTTGAAGAGACACCTGAACACTGAAGCTTTCCTT.

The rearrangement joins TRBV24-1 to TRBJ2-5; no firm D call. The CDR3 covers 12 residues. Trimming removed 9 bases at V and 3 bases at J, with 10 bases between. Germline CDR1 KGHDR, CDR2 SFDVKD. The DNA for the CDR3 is TGTGCCACCGAAGTAACCGAAGAGACCCAGTACTTC. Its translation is CATEVTEETQYF.

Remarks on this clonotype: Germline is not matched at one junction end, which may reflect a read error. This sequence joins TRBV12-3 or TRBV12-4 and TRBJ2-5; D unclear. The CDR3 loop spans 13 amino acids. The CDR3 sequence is CTSRPTDVETQYF. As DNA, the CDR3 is TGTACCAGCAGGCCAACAGACGTAGAGACCCAGTACTTC.

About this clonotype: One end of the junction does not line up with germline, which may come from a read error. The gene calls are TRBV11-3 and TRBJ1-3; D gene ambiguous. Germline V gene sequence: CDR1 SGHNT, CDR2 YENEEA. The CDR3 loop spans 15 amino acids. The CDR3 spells CASSPRQIPGNTIYF. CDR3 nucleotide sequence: TGTGCCAGCAGCCCTAGACAAATCCCTGGGAACACCATATATTTT.

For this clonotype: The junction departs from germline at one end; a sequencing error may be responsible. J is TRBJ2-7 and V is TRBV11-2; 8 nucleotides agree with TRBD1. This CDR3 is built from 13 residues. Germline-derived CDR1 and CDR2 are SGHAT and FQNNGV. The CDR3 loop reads CTSSLDRVGKQYF. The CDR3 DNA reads TGTACCAGCAGCTTGGACAGGGTGGGGAAGCAATACTTC.

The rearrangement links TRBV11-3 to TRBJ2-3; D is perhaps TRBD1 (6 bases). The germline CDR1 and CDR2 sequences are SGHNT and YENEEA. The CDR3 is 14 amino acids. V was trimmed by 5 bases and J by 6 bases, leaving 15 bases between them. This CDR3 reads CASSIVRGTDTQYF. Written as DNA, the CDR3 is TGTGCCAGCAGCATTGTTAGGGGGACGGATACGCAGTATTTT.

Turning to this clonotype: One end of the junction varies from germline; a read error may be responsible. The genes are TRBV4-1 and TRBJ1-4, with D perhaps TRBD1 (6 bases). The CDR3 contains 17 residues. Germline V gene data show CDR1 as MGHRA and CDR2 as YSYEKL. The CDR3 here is CANSHYGGGSGNEKLFF. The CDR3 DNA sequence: TGCGCCAACAGCCATTATGGGGGGGGCTCAGGGAACGAAAAACTGTTTTTT.

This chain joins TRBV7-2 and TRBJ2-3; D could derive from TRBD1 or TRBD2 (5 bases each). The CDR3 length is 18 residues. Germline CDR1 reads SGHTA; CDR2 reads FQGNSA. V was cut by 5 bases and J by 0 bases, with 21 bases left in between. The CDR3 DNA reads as TGTGCCAGCAGCAAGGCCGGACATGGAGGTGCTAGCACAGATACGCAGTATTTT. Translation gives CASSKAGHGGASTDTQYF.

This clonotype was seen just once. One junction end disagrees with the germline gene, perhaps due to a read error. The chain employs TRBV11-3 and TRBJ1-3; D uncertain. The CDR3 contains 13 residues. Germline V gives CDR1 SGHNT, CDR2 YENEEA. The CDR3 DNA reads TGCGCCACCCGGGATTACTCTGGAAACACCATATATTTT. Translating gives CATRDYSGNTIYF.

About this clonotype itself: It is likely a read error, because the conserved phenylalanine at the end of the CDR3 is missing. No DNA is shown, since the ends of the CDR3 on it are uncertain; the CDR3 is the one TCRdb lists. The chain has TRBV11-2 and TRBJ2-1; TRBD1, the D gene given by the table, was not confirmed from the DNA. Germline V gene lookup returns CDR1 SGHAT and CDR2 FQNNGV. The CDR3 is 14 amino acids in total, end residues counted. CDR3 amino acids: CASGLETGVLSKFS.

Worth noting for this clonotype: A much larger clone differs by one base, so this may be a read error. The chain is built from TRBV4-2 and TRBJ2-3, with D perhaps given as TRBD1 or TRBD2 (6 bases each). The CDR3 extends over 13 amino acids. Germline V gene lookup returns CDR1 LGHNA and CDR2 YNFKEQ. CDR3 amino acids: CASKPGGGDRQYF. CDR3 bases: TGTGCCAGCAAGCCAGGAGGGGGAGATAGGCAGTATTTT.

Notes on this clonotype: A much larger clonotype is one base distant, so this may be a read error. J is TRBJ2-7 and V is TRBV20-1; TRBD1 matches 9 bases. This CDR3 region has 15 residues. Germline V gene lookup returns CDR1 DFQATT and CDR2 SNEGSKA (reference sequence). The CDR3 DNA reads TGCAGTACTAGGAATACGGGACAGGGTGTATACGAGCAGTACTTC. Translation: CSTRNTGQGVYEQYF.

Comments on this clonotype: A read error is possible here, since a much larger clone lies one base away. The CDR3 coding sequence is TGCAGTGCTAGCTCGGACAGAAGATATGGCTACACCTTC. It encodes CSASSDRRYGYTF. The chain has TRBV20-1 and TRBJ1-2; weak D call: TRBD1 (6 bases). This CDR3 spans 13 amino acids. Trimming cost V 3 bases and J 5 bases, with 13 bases left between them. Germline loops: CDR1 DFQATT, CDR2 SNEGSKA (reference sequence).

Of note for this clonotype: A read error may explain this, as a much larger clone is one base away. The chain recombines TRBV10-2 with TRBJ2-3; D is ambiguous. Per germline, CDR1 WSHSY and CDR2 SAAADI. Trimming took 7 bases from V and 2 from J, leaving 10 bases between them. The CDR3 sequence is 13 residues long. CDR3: CASISPPTDTQYF. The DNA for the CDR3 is TGCGCCAGCATCTCTCCACCCACAGATACGCAGTATTTT.

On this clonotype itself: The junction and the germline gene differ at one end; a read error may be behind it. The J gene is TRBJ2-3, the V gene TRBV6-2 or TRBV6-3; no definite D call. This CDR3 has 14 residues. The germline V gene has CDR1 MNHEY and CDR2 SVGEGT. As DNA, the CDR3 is TGTGCCAGTAGTTACGGGCAGACCACAGATACGCAGTATTTT. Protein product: CASSYGQTTDTQYF.

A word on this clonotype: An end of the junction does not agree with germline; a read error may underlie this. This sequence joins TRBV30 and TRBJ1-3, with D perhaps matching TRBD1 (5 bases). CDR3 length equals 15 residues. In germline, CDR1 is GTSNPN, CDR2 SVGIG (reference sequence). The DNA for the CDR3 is TGCGCCTGGGGGTCAGGATCCTACTCTGGAAACACCATATATTTT. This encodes CAWGSGSYSGNTIYF.

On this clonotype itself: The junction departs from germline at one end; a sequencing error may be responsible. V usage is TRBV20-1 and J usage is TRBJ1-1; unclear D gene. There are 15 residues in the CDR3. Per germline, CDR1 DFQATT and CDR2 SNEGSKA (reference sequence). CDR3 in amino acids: CSSRDGRSRDTEAFF. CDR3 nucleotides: TGCAGTTCTAGAGATGGGAGGAGCCGAGACACTGAAGCTTTCTTT.

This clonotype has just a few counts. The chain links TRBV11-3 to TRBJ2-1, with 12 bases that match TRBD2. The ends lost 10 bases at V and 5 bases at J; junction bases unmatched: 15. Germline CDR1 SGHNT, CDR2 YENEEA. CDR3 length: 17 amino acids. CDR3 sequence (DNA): TGTGCCACTAGTTTAGAATTGACTAGCGGGAGCCACAATGAGCAGTTCTTC. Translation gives CATSLELTSGSHNEQFF.

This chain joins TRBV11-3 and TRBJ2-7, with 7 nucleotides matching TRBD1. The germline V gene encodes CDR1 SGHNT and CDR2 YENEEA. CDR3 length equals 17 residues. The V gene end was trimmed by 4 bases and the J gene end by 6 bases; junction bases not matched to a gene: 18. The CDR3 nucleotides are TGTGCCAGCAGCTCCCCAACCTGGACAGGCATAGTTAGCGAGCAGTACTTC. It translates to CASSSPTWTGIVSEQYF.